One TCR beta chain is described in this entry. The entry originates in a study of blood T cell repertoires in COVID-19. Study in general: Collection of acute and convalescent COVID-19 samples took place in the United States, Italy and Spain. From T cells, B-cell-depleted T cells, or PBMCs came the material, which was cDNA or gDNA.

Between the trimmed V and J ends, which lost 2 bases and 6 bases, there was a span of 7 bases. The germline CDR1 and CDR2 sequences are MNHEY and SVGEGT. This CDR3 is built from 12 residues. Original methodology: Researchers report that nucleated cell counts were estimated from reference gene primer amplification. Profiling relied on immunoSEQ multiplex PCR, and the TCRdb table lists in-frame clones only, not all of them. V and J calls and clone size are as listed in that table; D and trimming were resolved from the DNA. In the table there are 80,000 or so clones, approximately 89% of which are singletons.

The V and J genes are TRBV6-2 or TRBV6-3 and TRBJ2-5; D not certain. The TCR sequence derives from a man aged 45-65 years with acute or convalescent COVID-19. Sequenced input: peripheral blood. The CDR3: CASSYPLKTQYF. CDR3 in DNA: TGTGCCAGCAGTTACCCCCTTAAGACCCAGTACTTC.